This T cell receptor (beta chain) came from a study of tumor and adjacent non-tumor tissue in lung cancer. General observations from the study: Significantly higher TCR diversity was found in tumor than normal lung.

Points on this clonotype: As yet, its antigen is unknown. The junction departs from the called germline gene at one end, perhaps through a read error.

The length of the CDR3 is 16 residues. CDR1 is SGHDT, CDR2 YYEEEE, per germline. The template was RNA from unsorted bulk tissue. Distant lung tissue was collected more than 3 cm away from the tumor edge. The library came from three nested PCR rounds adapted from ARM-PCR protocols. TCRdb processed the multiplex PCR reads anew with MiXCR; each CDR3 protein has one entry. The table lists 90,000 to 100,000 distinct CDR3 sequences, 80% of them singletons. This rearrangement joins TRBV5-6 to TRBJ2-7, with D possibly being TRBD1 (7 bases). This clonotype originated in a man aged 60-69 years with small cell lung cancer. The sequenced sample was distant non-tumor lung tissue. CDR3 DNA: TGTGCTAGCAGCAGGGGGGTATGGGCCCTAACCTACGTGCAATACTTC. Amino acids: CASSRGVWALTYVQYF. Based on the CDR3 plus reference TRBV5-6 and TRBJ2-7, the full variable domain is DAGVTQSPTHLIKTRGQQVTLRCSPKSGHDTVSWYQQALGQGPQFIFQYYEEEERQRGNFPDRFSGHQFPNYSSELNVNALLLGDSALYLCASSRGVWALTYVQYFGPGTRLTVT.